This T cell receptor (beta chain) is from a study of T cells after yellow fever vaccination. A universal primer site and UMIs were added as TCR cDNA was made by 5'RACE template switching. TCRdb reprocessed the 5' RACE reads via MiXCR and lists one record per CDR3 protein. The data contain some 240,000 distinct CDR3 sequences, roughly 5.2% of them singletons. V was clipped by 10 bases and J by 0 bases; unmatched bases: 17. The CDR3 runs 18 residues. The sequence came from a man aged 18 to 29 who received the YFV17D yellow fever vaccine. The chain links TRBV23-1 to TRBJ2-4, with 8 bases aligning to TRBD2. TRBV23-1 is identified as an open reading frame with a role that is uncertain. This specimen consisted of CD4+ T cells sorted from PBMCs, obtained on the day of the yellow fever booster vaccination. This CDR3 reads CAIADKLTGGIAKNIQYF. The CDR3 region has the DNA TGCGCCATCGCAGACAAACTTACGGGGGGGATAGCCAAAAACATTCAGTACTTC.